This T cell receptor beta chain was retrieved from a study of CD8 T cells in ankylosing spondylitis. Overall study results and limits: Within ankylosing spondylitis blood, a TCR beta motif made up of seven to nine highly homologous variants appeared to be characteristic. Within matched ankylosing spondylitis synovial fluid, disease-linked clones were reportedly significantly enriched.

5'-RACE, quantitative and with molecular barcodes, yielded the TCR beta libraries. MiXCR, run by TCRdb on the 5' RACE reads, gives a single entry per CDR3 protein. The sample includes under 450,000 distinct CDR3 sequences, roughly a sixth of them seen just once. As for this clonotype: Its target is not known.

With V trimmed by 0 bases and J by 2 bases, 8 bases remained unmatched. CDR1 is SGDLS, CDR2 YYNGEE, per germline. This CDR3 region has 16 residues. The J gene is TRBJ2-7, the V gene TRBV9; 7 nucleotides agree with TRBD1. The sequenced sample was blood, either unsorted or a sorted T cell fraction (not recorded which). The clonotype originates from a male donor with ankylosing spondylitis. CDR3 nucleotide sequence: TGTGCCAGCAGCGTAGGAGGACGGACAGGTCCCTACGAGCAGTACTTC. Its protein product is CASSVGGRTGPYEQYF.